This is a list of T cell receptor beta chains from one sample in a study of CD8 T cells in Susac syndrome. Via MiXCR, TCRdb re-called the immunoSEQ multiplex PCR reads, giving one row per CDR3 protein. Here the sample spans a few hundred thousand distinct CDR3 sequences, 95% being singletons. Material for sequencing was CD4+ T cells from PBMCs. Receptors were obtained from a human donor with multiple sclerosis. Both conserved end residues are part of each CDR3. A D gene is named only where the DNA matches it firmly. Rows give clone size only sometimes, using once, few, many, or a class for an expanded clone.

>TRBJ1-1|few|TRBV9|.
CASSVTENTEAFF
TGTGCCAGCAGCGTAACAGAGAACACTGAAGCTTTCTTT
>TRBJ1-1|once|TRBV7-2|.
CASSLVNGEAFF
TGTGCCAGCAGCTTAGTCAACGGTGAAGCTTTCTTT
>TRBJ1-6|.|TRBV20-1|.
CSARNRVIHNSPLHF
TGCAGTGCTAGGAACAGGGTGATCCATAATTCACCCCTCCACTTT
>TRBJ2-6|.|TRBV27|.
CASSLVGTTNVLTF
TGTGCCAGCAGTTTGGTCGGGACGACTAACGTCCTGACTTTC
>TRBJ2-5|.|TRBV11-1|.
CASSQKQETQYF
TGTGCCAGCAGCCAGAAACAAGAGACCCAGTACTTC
>TRBJ2-7|.|TRBV30|.
CAWRNSFSYEQYF
TGTGCCTGGAGAAATAGTTTCTCCTACGAGCAGTACTTC
>TRBJ2-7|.|TRBV6-5|.
CASSYSGGLAYEQYF
TGTGCCAGCAGTTACTCGGGAGGTCTGGCCTACGAGCAGTACTTC
>TRBJ2-3|.|TRBV5-1|.
CASSPDSNTDTQYF
TGCGCCAGCAGCCCGGACAGCAACACAGATACGCAGTATTTT
>TRBJ2-6|.|TRBV2|TRBD1
CASSEKGAFGTTGANVLTF
TGTGCCAGCAGTGAGAAGGGGGCGTTTGGGACCACTGGGGCCAACGTCCTGACTTTC
>TRBJ1-2|.|TRBV14|TRBD1
CASSQARTGAGYTF
TGTGCCAGCAGCCAAGCCCGGACAGGAGCTGGCTACACCTTC
>TRBJ1-1|.|TRBV20-1|TRBD1
CSALGTGNTEAFF
TGCAGTGCCCTCGGGACAGGGAACACTGAAGCTTTCTTT
>TRBJ1-2|.|TRBV29-1|.
CSVRTPNYGYTF
TGCAGCGTTCGTACCCCTAACTATGGCTACACCTTC
>TRBJ1-5|.|TRBV12-3/TRBV12-4|TRBD1
CASSLRDRGNQPQHF
TGTGCCAGCAGTTTAAGGGACAGGGGGAATCAGCCCCAGCATTTT
>TRBJ2-1|.|TRBV29-1|.
CSVGLVNEQFF
TGCAGCGTGGGGCTTGTCAATGAGCAGTTCTTC
>TRBJ2-7|.|TRBV24-1|.
CATSDFVGKQYF
TGTGCCACCAGTGATTTCGTTGGTAAGCAGTACTTC
>TRBJ1-2|.|TRBV29-1|.
CSVAGMAYGYTF
TGCAGCGTTGCTGGGATGGCCTATGGCTACACCTTC
>TRBJ1-4|once|TRBV12-5|.
CASGLEKLFF
TGTGCTAGTGGTTTGGAAAAACTGTTTTTT
>TRBJ2-1|.|TRBV20-1|TRBD2
CSATGGLGRFF
TGCAGTGCTACGGGGGGGCTCGGTCGGTTCTTC
>TRBJ2-7|.|TRBV28|.
CASAQGRKSSYEQYF
TGTGCCAGCGCCCAGGGACGGAAGAGCTCCTACGAGCAGTACTTC
>TRBJ1-1|once|TRBV20-1|.
CSARSDVNTEAFF
TGCAGTGCTAGATCCGATGTGAACACTGAAGCTTTCTTT
>TRBJ2-1|.|TRBV11-3|.
CASRLDSDNEQFF
TGTGCCAGCAGACTGGACAGCGACAATGAGCAGTTCTTC
>TRBJ2-1|once|TRBV28|TRBD1
CASSSTGVGEQFF
TGTGCCAGCAGTTCGACAGGGGTCGGTGAGCAGTTCTTC